This TCR beta chain derives from a study of cytomegalovirus exposure and HLA in healthy donors. Germline V gene lookup returns CDR1 MDHEN and CDR2 SYDVKM. The CDR3 totals 13 residues. The ends were cut back, 6 bases at V and 0 bases at J, with 8 bases in the middle. PCR employed 60 Vbeta and 13 Jbeta primers. Sequencing was performed with immunoSEQ multiplex PCR; in TCRdb, only in-frame clones are kept and a portion is missing. In the table there are around 110,000 clones, about four fifths of which are singletons. The sequence came from a woman aged 45-65 years in good health and CMV-seropositive. Sequencing was carried out using PBMCs. V gene TRBV28 combines with J gene TRBJ1-2, with a weak D call TRBD1 (5 bases). This chain's CDR3 is CASSRDSNYGYTF. The CDR3 bases are TGTGCCAGCAGCAGGGATTCTAACTATGGCTACACCTTC.